This record concerns one T cell receptor beta chain sequence. Other DNA sequences within the sample encode an identical CDR3. This sample is drawn from a study of blood T cell repertoires in COVID-19. Study in general: Samples representing acute and convalescent COVID-19 were sourced from the United States, Italy and Spain.

TCRdb's copy holds only in-frame clones and misses some; the assay was immunoSEQ multiplex PCR. The repertoire consists of under 300,000 clones, with around four fifths occurring once and the leading ten covering more than 6%. Germline CDR1 is SGHTA and CDR2 is FQGNSA. V dropped 5 bases and J dropped 4 bases, with 11 bases sitting between them. The CDR3 has 13 amino acids. This receptor was taken from an older woman with active or convalescent COVID-19. Input material: peripheral blood. The chain joins TRBV7-2 to TRBJ1-2, with D unclear. CDR3 loop: CASSLGSGYGYTF. The CDR3 coding sequence is TGTGCCAGCAGCCTAGGGTCGGGCTATGGCTACACCTTC.